The 10 T cell receptor beta chains below were found in one sample sequenced in a study of glioma-infiltrating T cells. Using RNA template, CDR3s of TCR alpha and beta were amplified with iRepertoire arm-PCR. TCRdb reprocessed the multiplex PCR reads with MiXCR, giving one entry per CDR3 protein. The table shows around 150,000 distinct CDR3 sequences, with around 40% occurring only once. The sample was glioma tissue, nonneoplastic brain tissue, or PBMCs (not recorded which). Receptors originate from a human donor with low-grade glioma or glioblastoma, undergoing nonglioma brain surgery, or in good health (not recorded which).

This clonotype was observed a handful of times. The chain links TRBV3-1 to TRBJ2-1, with D perhaps TRBD1 (5 bases). Germline V gives CDR1 LGHDT, CDR2 YNNKEL (reference sequence). Trimming took 2 bases from V and 7 from J, leaving 9 bases between them. The CDR3 loop spans 13 amino acids. CDR3 sequence: CASSQTDSNEQFF. The CDR3 DNA follows: TGTGCCAGCAGCCAAACCGACAGTAATGAGCAGTTCTTC.

The chain joins TRBV27 to TRBJ1-5; D gene uncertain. V gave up 6 bases and J gave up 6 bases, with 15 bases separating them. The CDR3 consists of 14 residues. The germline V gene encodes CDR1 MNHEY and CDR2 SMNVEV (reference sequence). The CDR3 here is CASSLGRIGQPQHF. In DNA, the CDR3 is TGTGCCAGCAGCCTAGGACGTATCGGTCAGCCCCAGCATTTT.

This chain joins TRBV6-2 or TRBV6-3 and TRBJ1-1; TRBD1 matches at 10 bases. Unmatched junction bases numbered 4, after V lost 5 bases and J lost 1 base. Germline V CDR1 and CDR2: MNHEY, SVGEGT. This CDR3 contains 15 residues. CDR3 sequence (DNA): TGTGCCAGCAGTCGGACAGGGGGGACGAACACTGAAGCTTTCTTT. Residues: CASSRTGGTNTEAFF.

The rearrangement uses TRBV4-2 and TRBJ2-1; no definite D call. V lost 0 bases and J 6 bases, leaving 15 bases between the germline ends. This CDR3 comprises 16 residues. Germline CDR1 reads LGHNA; CDR2 reads YNFKEQ. This chain's CDR3 is CASSQDLTVGVNEQFF. The CDR3 nucleotides are TGTGCCAGCAGCCAAGATCTTACGGTAGGAGTCAATGAGCAGTTCTTC.

This chain links TRBV20-1 with TRBJ2-3; perhaps D is TRBD1 or TRBD2 (5 bases each). Germline V lookup: CDR1 DFQATT, CDR2 SNEGSKA (reference sequence). With 3 bases removed from V and 2 bases from J, the gap between germline ends came to 12 bases. The CDR3 spans 14 residues. CDR3 region: CSARSGTDTDTQYF. The CDR3 DNA reads TGCAGTGCTAGGTCCGGGACCGACACAGATACGCAGTATTTT.

There are many counts of this clonotype. The V and J genes are TRBV20-1 and TRBJ1-5, with D perhaps matching TRBD1 (6 bases). Trimming shortened V by 3 bases and J by 1 base, and 10 bases separated the two germline ends. The CDR3 spans 14 residues. Germline assignment: CDR1 DFQATT and CDR2 SNEGSKA (reference sequence). The CDR3 sequence: CSASGGISNQPQHF. In DNA, the CDR3 is TGCAGTGCTAGTGGGGGCATCAGCAATCAGCCCCAGCATTTT.

V is TRBV6-5 and J is TRBJ2-7; D ambiguous. Germline V gene lookup returns CDR1 MNHEY and CDR2 SVGAGI. The CDR3 covers 13 residues. V lost 5 bases and J lost 5, with 13 bases in between. In DNA form, the CDR3 reads TGTGCCAGCAGTGAATTTTTGGGAAACGAGCAGTACTTC. Translating it yields CASSEFLGNEQYF.

V usage is TRBV20-1 and J usage is TRBJ2-1; a weak D match, TRBD2 (5 bases). The CDR3 is made up of 12 amino acids. The V gene's germline CDR1 is DFQATT and CDR2 SNEGSKA (reference sequence). V was trimmed by 6 bases and J by 8 bases, leaving 14 bases between them. CDR3: CSAFGKGDEQFF. DNA of the CDR3: TGCAGTGCCTTCGGGAAGGGAGATGAGCAGTTCTTC.

By share of the sample, this clonotype is medium-sized. The chain uses TRBV6-2 or TRBV6-3 and TRBJ2-1; possibly TRBD2 for D (5 bases). This CDR3 region has 15 residues. Trimming took 1 base from V and 3 from J, leaving 10 bases between them. Germline loops: CDR1 MNHEY, CDR2 SVGEGT. The CDR3 region is CASSYFQRSYNEQFF. For the CDR3, the DNA is TGTGCCAGCAGTTACTTCCAGCGGAGCTACAATGAGCAGTTCTTC.

The chain recombines TRBV5-4 with TRBJ1-2; D might be TRBD1 (6 bases). The CDR3 is made up of 13 amino acids. The germline V and J ends were trimmed by 4 bases and 5 bases, with 12 bases remaining between them. Germline V CDR1 and CDR2: SGHNT, YYREEE (reference sequence). The chain's CDR3 is CASSPDSAYGYTF. The CDR3 nucleotides are TGTGCCAGCAGCCCGGACAGCGCTTATGGCTACACCTTC.